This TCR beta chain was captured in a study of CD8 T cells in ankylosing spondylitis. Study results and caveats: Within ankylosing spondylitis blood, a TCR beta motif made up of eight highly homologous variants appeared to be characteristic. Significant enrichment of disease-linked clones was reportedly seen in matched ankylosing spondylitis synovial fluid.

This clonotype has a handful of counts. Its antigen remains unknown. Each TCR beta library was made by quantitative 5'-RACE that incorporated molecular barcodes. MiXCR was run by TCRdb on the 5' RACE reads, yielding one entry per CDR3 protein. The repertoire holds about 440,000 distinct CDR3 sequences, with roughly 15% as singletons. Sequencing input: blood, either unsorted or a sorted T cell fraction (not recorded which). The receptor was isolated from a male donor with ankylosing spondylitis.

CDR3 sequence: CASSYRGPSGTQYF. CDR3 nucleotide sequence: TGTGCCAGCAGTTACCGGGGCCCGTCCGGGACCCAGTACTTC. The chain uses TRBV6-5 and TRBJ2-5; D may correspond to TRBD1 or TRBD2 (5 bases each). Trimming shortened V by 2 bases and J by 7 bases, and 14 bases separated the two germline ends. This CDR3 is 14 amino acids long. The V gene's germline CDR1 is MNHEY and CDR2 SVGAGI.